Presented here are 27 T cell receptor beta chains from one specimen sequenced in a study of shared clonotypes between healthy human individuals. The protocol was immunoSEQ multiplex PCR, while the TCRdb copy is restricted to in-frame clones and leaves out a portion. The repertoire consists of about 2 million clones, with 85% to 95% occurring once and the leading ten covering roughly 1.1%. Naivety among CD8 cells was defined by CD45RO negativity and positive CCR7 selection, thereby excluding terminally differentiated effector memory CD45RA+ cells. The specimen was naive CD8+ T cells sorted from blood. These receptors were taken from a man aged 18 to 29 in good health.

The chain carries TRBV19 and TRBJ2-7; a possible D gene is TRBD2 (5 bases). Germline V gives CDR1 LNHDA, CDR2 SQIVND (reference sequence). The CDR3 extends over 13 amino acids. The V gene lost 8 bases and the J gene lost 3 bases, with 14 bases spanning the gap. The CDR3 protein is CASAPRVSYEQYF. The CDR3 coding sequence is TGTGCCAGTGCGCCGCGGGTCAGCTACGAGCAGTACTTC.

The V and J genes are TRBV10-2 and TRBJ2-3; 7 nucleotides agree with TRBD2. J was trimmed by 2 bases and V by 6 bases; bases with no gene match: 8. The CDR3 runs to 15 residues. CDR1 is WSHSY and CDR2 is SAAADI in the germline V gene. This chain's CDR3 is CASSGLAGYTDTQYF. The CDR3 DNA reads as TGCGCCAGCAGCGGGTTAGCGGGCTACACAGATACGCAGTATTTT.

The rearrangement joins TRBV4-3 to TRBJ2-7; the D gene is possibly TRBD2 (6 bases). The CDR3 is 14 amino acids. Trimming took off 4 bases at V and 3 bases at J, with 13 bases between the two ends. The germline CDR1 and CDR2 sequences are LGHNA and YSLEER. In DNA form, the CDR3 reads TGCGCCAGCAGCCTCGGGACTCTCAACTACGAGCAGTACTTC. Amino acids: CASSLGTLNYEQYF.

The chain carries TRBV6-5 and TRBJ2-1; D may be TRBD1 or TRBD2 (5 bases each). The V end was cut by 5 bases, the J end by 6 bases, with 14 bases between. Germline V gene lookup returns CDR1 MNHEY and CDR2 SVGAGI. The CDR3 totals 14 residues. The CDR3 coding sequence is TGTGCCAGCAGTGGGGGACCCGCAGCCAATGAGCAGTTCTTC. As protein: CASSGGPAANEQFF.

This clone was recorded once. V and J are TRBV4-1 and TRBJ2-5; D is undetermined. The J call is uncertain, as TRBJ2-7 better fits the DNA end. CDR1 MGHRA and CDR2 YSYEKL come from the germline V gene. This CDR3 is 14 amino acids long. CDR3 in amino acids: CASSQDYTAYEQYF. DNA for the CDR3: TGCGCCAGCAGCCAAGATTACACCGCCTACGAGCAGTACTTC.

This sequence joins TRBV7-6 and TRBJ2-3, with TRBD2 matching 11 bases. Germline V gene sequence: CDR1 SGHVS, CDR2 FNYEAQ. The CDR3 loop spans 21 amino acids. J was trimmed by 0 bases and V by 0 bases; bases with no gene match: 14. The CDR3: CASSLALMPGLAASSTDTQYF. The CDR3 DNA reads as TGTGCCAGCAGCTTAGCGCTAATGCCGGGACTAGCGGCTTCTAGCACAGATACGCAGTATTTT.

The CDR3 nucleotides read TGTGCCAGCAGCTTAGCCGGGACCGCGCGCTGGTATTTT. It yields the protein CASSLAGTARWYF. The V call is TRBV11-2, the J call TRBJ2-3; D possibly uses TRBD1 or TRBD2 (5 bases each). CDR1 and CDR2 from the germline V gene are SGHAT and FQNNGV. V was trimmed by 1 base and J by 14 bases, leaving 16 bases between them. The CDR3 runs to 13 residues.

V is TRBV4-1 and J is TRBJ1-4; D not certain. CDR3 size: 15 residues. The V end was cut by 7 bases, the J end by 6 bases, with 18 bases between. Germline V gives CDR1 MGHRA, CDR2 YSYEKL. The CDR3 sequence is CASTASGRPDEKLFF. In DNA form, the CDR3 reads TGCGCCAGCACCGCATCGGGAAGACCAGATGAAAAACTGTTTTTT.

Turning to this clone: One junction end does not reproduce the germline sequence, and a read error may be involved. The chain employs TRBV27 and TRBJ2-1; no clear D. This CDR3 has 13 amino acids. Germline V gene data show CDR1 as MNHEY and CDR2 as SMNVEV (reference sequence). The CDR3 sequence: CYCMTKSTNEQFF. In DNA form, the CDR3 reads TGCTACTGTATGACCAAATCCACCAATGAGCAGTTCTTC.

In the case of this clone: Other DNA variants within this sample encode the same CDR3. The chain is built from TRBV6-5 and TRBJ1-6, with 9 bases fitting TRBD1. The CDR3 contains 13 residues. V lost 2 bases and J lost 10; bases outside the gene matches: 0. CDR1 is MNHEY, CDR2 SVGAGI, per germline. DNA of the CDR3: TGTGCCAGCAGTTACGGACAGGGGTCACCCCTCCACTTT. As protein: CASSYGQGSPLHF.

On this clone itself: The sample has other DNA sequences that encode this CDR3 too. V and J are TRBV27 and TRBJ2-5; D possibly corresponds to TRBD1 (5 bases). The CDR3 has 13 amino acids. V was trimmed by 4 bases and J by 3 bases, leaving 9 bases between them. Germline values: CDR1 MNHEY, CDR2 SMNVEV (reference sequence). For the CDR3, the DNA is TGTGCCAGCAGTTCCACAGGTGAAGAGACCCAGTACTTC. Translation: CASSSTGEETQYF.

The rearrangement links TRBV27 to TRBJ1-6, with D perhaps TRBD1 (6 bases). The CDR3 is 14 amino acids. V was pared by 2 bases and J by 12 bases, with 14 bases between. Per the germline V gene, CDR1 is MNHEY and CDR2 is SMNVEV (reference sequence). The CDR3 is CASSLNEQGGPLHF. In DNA, the CDR3 is TGTGCCAGCAGTTTAAATGAACAGGGAGGACCCCTCCACTTT.

The chain recombines TRBV9 with TRBJ2-7; 9 bases line up with TRBD1. The germline V gene encodes CDR1 SGDLS and CDR2 YYNGEE. V was pared by 2 bases and J by 3 bases, with 9 bases of the junction left unmatched. The CDR3 sequence is 16 residues long. In nucleotides, the CDR3 is TGTGCCAGCAGCGTTAATTTTGGGACAGGGTACTACGAGCAGTACTTC. Translating it yields CASSVNFGTGYYEQYF.

This chain connects TRBV6-5 to TRBJ2-2; 8 positions agree with TRBD1. This CDR3 comprises 16 residues. V lost 2 bases and J lost 6; bases outside the gene matches: 8. CDR1 is MNHEY and CDR2 is SVGAGI in the germline V gene. CDR3 amino acids: CASSYHDRGRAGELFF. CDR3 in DNA: TGTGCCAGCAGTTACCACGACAGGGGAAGAGCCGGGGAGCTGTTTTTT.

A remark on this clone: Other DNA sequences in the sample encode the same CDR3. The gene calls are TRBV7-9 and TRBJ2-7; D unclear. CDR3 size: 13 residues. Germline CDR1 and CDR2: SEHNR and FQNEAQ (reference sequence). Trimming stripped 3 bases from V and 0 bases from J, with 6 bases between. For the CDR3, the DNA is TGTGCCAGCAGCTTTGGGAACTCCTACGAGCAGTACTTC. It yields the protein CASSFGNSYEQYF.

The rearrangement links TRBV7-9 to TRBJ2-2; possibly TRBD1 for D (6 bases). The V gene's germline CDR1 is SEHNR and CDR2 FQNEAQ (reference sequence). The length of the CDR3 is 14 residues. The V end lost 3 bases, the J end lost 8 bases, and 13 bases lay between the germline ends. The CDR3 loop is CASSFSRQDGELFF. DNA of the CDR3: TGTGCCAGCAGCTTCTCCCGACAGGATGGGGAGCTGTTTTTT.

The chain links TRBV5-4 to TRBJ2-5; tentatively, D is TRBD2 (7 bases). This CDR3 is 14 amino acids long. Germline CDR1 SGHNT, CDR2 YYREEE (reference sequence). The V gene lost 1 base and the J gene lost 3 bases, with 10 bases spanning the gap. The CDR3 reads CASSLRGGEETQYF. The CDR3 nucleotides are TGTGCCAGCAGCTTGCGAGGGGGGGAAGAGACCCAGTACTTC.

The chain employs TRBV13 and TRBJ1-1; D gene unclear. Trimming removed 2 bases from V and 3 bases from J, with 13 bases in between. In germline, CDR1 is PRHDT, CDR2 FYEKMQ (reference sequence). The CDR3 runs 15 residues. This CDR3 is CASSLLGHADTEAFF. The CDR3 DNA is TGTGCCAGCAGCTTACTAGGCCATGCTGACACTGAAGCTTTCTTT.

The CDR3 DNA reads as TGTGCCAGCAGTCAAGGGTGGCGGCAAAACATTCAGTACTTC. Protein sequence: CASSQGWRQNIQYF. J is TRBJ2-4 and V is TRBV13; D not certain. The CDR3 has 14 amino acids. Trimming removed 6 bases from V and 5 bases from J, with 14 bases in between. Germline CDR1 is PRHDT and CDR2 is FYEKMQ (reference sequence).

The genes are TRBV19 and TRBJ2-3, with D perhaps assigned TRBD1 or TRBD2 (5 bases each). The V gene's germline CDR1 is LNHDA and CDR2 SQIVND (reference sequence). The CDR3 sequence is 13 residues long. Trimming left V 8 bases short and J 0 bases short, with 9 bases between. In DNA, the CDR3 is TGTGCCAGTGGGACGACTAGCACAGATACGCAGTATTTT. This translates into CASGTTSTDTQYF.

The rearrangement links TRBV2 to TRBJ1-1; no clear D gene. The CDR3 extends over 13 amino acids. Germline CDR1 is SNHLY and CDR2 is FYNNEI. The V end lost 9 bases, the J end lost 5 bases, and 16 bases lay between the germline ends. The CDR3 reads CARKQSGVTEAFF. The CDR3 DNA is TGTGCCAGGAAACAGTCAGGTGTAACTGAAGCTTTCTTT.

The chain is built from TRBV6-5 and TRBJ2-7; D is possibly TRBD1 or TRBD2 (6 bases each). Deletions cut 2 bases from V and 6 bases from J, with 8 bases between. CDR1 is MNHEY and CDR2 is SVGAGI in the germline V gene. The CDR3 contains 12 residues. In DNA, the CDR3 is TGTGCCAGCAGTTACGGGGGGCTCGAGCAGTACTTC. Amino acids: CASSYGGLEQYF.

Details on this clone: Sequence at one end of the junction differs from germline and may be a read error. This chain connects TRBV29-1 to TRBJ2-6; 9 bases line up with TRBD1. Per germline, CDR1 SQVTM and CDR2 ANQGSEA. This CDR3 region has 16 residues. The chain's CDR3 is CSVEGGQGSGANVLTF. The CDR3 region has the DNA TGCAGCGTCGAAGGGGGACAGGGATCAGGGGCCAACGTCCTGACTTTC.

The chain employs TRBV10-1 and TRBJ2-7, with 8 bases fitting TRBD2. V was pared by 6 bases and J by 5 bases, with 6 bases of the junction left unmatched. There are 13 residues in the CDR3. Germline V gene sequence: CDR1 WNHNN, CDR2 SYGVQD (reference sequence). This CDR3 is CASSAGTSDEQYF. DNA of the CDR3: TGCGCCAGCAGCGCCGGGACTAGTGACGAGCAGTACTTC.

The chain carries TRBV15 and TRBJ2-2; 7 bases are shared with TRBD1. The V gene's germline CDR1 is LNHNV and CDR2 YYDKDF (reference sequence). The CDR3 totals 15 residues. With V trimmed by 3 bases and J by 3 bases, 4 bases remained unmatched. Here the CDR3 DNA reads TGTGCCACCAGCAGTGAGGGGGCCGACACCGGGGAGCTGTTTTTT. Protein: CATSSEGADTGELFF.

The genes are TRBV27 and TRBJ2-1; D is ambiguous. CDR3 length: 13 residues. Germline V gene sequence: CDR1 MNHEY, CDR2 SMNVEV (reference sequence). V gave up 4 bases and J gave up 6 bases, with 10 bases separating them. In DNA, the CDR3 is TGTGCCAGCAGTTCCTACGGTCCCAATGAGCAGTTCTTC. Translation: CASSSYGPNEQFF.

This chain connects TRBV5-1 to TRBJ2-3; D assignment may be TRBD1 or TRBD2 (5 bases each). This CDR3 region has 16 residues. Per germline, CDR1 SGHRS and CDR2 YFSETQ. Trimming cost V 4 bases and J 4 bases, with 19 bases left between them. DNA for the CDR3: TGCGCCAGCAGCCGGGGCGCTAGCCCTATAGCAGATACGCAGTATTTT. It codes for CASSRGASPIADTQYF. Full variable domain (outside the CDR3, taken from reference TRBV5-1 and TRBJ2-3): KAGVTQTPRYLIKTRGQQVTLSCSPISGHRSVSWYQQTPGQGLQFLFEYFSETQRNKGNFPGRFSGRQFSNSRSEMNVSTLELGDSALYLCASSRGASPIADTQYFGPGTRLTVL.